A single sample gave rise to the 29 T cell receptor beta chains below, sequenced in a study of beta chain features in type 1 diabetes. The isolated RNA, all of it, was reverse transcribed, so expressed TCRB transcripts were what got sequenced. Measured with immunoSEQ multiplex PCR; TCRdb has only the in-frame clones, and not every one. Here the sample spans a few hundred thousand clones, 9.6% being singletons. Study results and caveats: Type 1 diabetes patients had moderately but significantly shorter TCRB CDR3s in all four CD4+ subsets.

These receptors' targets are unknown. Source material: central memory CD4+ T cells from blood. The receptors come from a man aged 25 to 40 with type 1 diabetes.

This clone was detected a few times. This rearrangement joins TRBV5-1 to TRBJ1-5, with D tentatively TRBD1 (5 bases). This CDR3 contains 14 residues. The germline gives CDR1 SGHRS, CDR2 YFSETQ. The V end lost 2 bases, the J end lost 6 bases, and 12 bases lay between the germline ends. In nucleotides, the CDR3 is TGCGCCAGCAGCTTAGGGGAGTGGGGTCAGCCCCAGCATTTT. This codes for CASSLGEWGQPQHF.

This clone was detected only a few times. The rearrangement uses TRBV5-1 and TRBJ2-3, with D possibly TRBD2 on 6 matching bases. CDR3 length: 15 residues. The germline V gene encodes CDR1 SGHRS and CDR2 YFSETQ. Trimming stripped 2 bases from V and 1 base from J, with 11 bases between. The CDR3 nucleotides read TGCGCCAGCAGCTTCGCGGGATCGGGCACAGATACGCAGTATTTT. This encodes CASSFAGSGTDTQYF.

This clone was recorded a few times. The rearrangement joins TRBV7-8 to TRBJ1-5, with 7 bases aligning to TRBD1. The CDR3 covers 15 residues. The germline gives CDR1 SGHVS, CDR2 FQNEAQ. The V segment lost 1 base and the J segment 6 bases; nucleotides outside the gene matches: 6. The CDR3 bases are TGTGCCAGCAGCTTAGTAGGAGGGGGCACTCAGCCCCAGCATTTT. It encodes CASSLVGGGTQPQHF.

V is TRBV27 and J is TRBJ1-6; no clear D gene. The V gene's germline CDR1 is MNHEY and CDR2 SMNVEV (reference sequence). V was trimmed by 5 bases and J by 4 bases, leaving 9 bases between them. The CDR3 is 14 residues long. The CDR3 sequence: CASSPGLYNSPLHF. CDR3 in DNA: TGTGCCAGCAGTCCTGGTCTATATAATTCACCCCTCCACTTT.

In this sample, this clone turned up many times. The chain couples TRBV7-9 to TRBJ1-2, with a possible D match to TRBD1 (5 bases). Germline V gene lookup returns CDR1 SEHNR and CDR2 FQNEAQ (reference sequence). Trimming left V 1 base short and J 8 bases short, with 14 bases between. The CDR3 sequence is 14 residues long. The CDR3 sequence: CASSLVIRDGGYTF. CDR3 nucleotide sequence: TGTGCCAGCAGCTTAGTTATTCGGGACGGAGGCTACACCTTC.

This sequence joins TRBV5-1 and TRBJ1-2; 9 bases match TRBD1. Germline CDR1 is SGHRS and CDR2 is YFSETQ. The CDR3 loop spans 13 amino acids. V dropped 3 bases and J dropped 6; count of bases not matched to a gene: 3. The chain's CDR3 is CASSSQGADGYTF. CDR3 coding DNA: TGCGCCAGCAGCTCACAGGGGGCGGATGGCTACACCTTC.

This clone was found a few times. This chain joins TRBV2 and TRBJ2-6, with unresolved D. Per germline, CDR1 SNHLY and CDR2 FYNNEI. The V end was cut by 6 bases, the J end by 1 base, with 10 bases between. The CDR3 has 15 amino acids. CDR3 residues: CASSIGRSGANVLTF. CDR3 bases: TGTGCCAGCAGCATTGGGCGGTCTGGGGCCAACGTCCTGACTTTC.

This clone was seen a few times. The V and J genes are TRBV29-1 and TRBJ1-3, with D possibly matching TRBD1 (5 bases). The CDR3 sequence is 11 residues long. Looked up from germline, CDR1 is SQVTM and CDR2 is ANQGSEA. V was cut by 7 bases and J by 9 bases, with 13 bases left in between. The CDR3 bases are TGCAGCGCCGGGGGTTTGGGCACCATATATTTT. Translation gives CSAGGLGTIYF.

Only a few counts were recorded for this clone. The rearrangement uses TRBV6-4 and TRBJ2-1; possibly TRBD1 or TRBD2 for D (5 bases each). From germline, CDR1 is MRHNA and CDR2 SNTAGT. The CDR3 length is 15 residues. V was cut by 6 bases and J by 6 bases, with 18 bases left in between. The CDR3 here is CASSPQALGTNEQFF. The CDR3 coding sequence is TGTGCCAGCAGCCCCCAAGCTTTGGGGACCAATGAGCAGTTCTTC.

J is TRBJ1-6 and V is TRBV6-5; D remains unclear. V shed 7 bases and J shed 8 bases, with 12 bases lying between them. Germline V gives CDR1 MNHEY, CDR2 SVGAGI. This CDR3 region has 13 residues. This CDR3 reads CASKGGPYSPLHF. In DNA form, the CDR3 reads TGTGCCAGCAAGGGAGGTCCATATTCACCCCTCCACTTT.

This clone was seen only once. The junction shows a germline mismatch at one end, possibly a read error. The rearrangement links TRBV6-6 to TRBJ2-7, with 8 bases fitting TRBD1. Germline V CDR1 and CDR2: MNHNY, SVGAGI (reference sequence). The CDR3 loop spans 14 amino acids. CDR3 in DNA: TGTGCCATCAGTGAGACGGGGACAGGCTACGAGCAGTACTTC. Translating it yields CAISETGTGYEQYF.

Many counts were recorded for this clone. The chain recombines TRBV28 with TRBJ1-5; 7 bases match TRBD1. The CDR3 extends over 14 amino acids. Germline V gives CDR1 MDHEN, CDR2 SYDVKM. V gave up 11 bases and J gave up 2 bases; unmatched junction bases: 9. CDR3 protein: CAAGKGGGNQPQHF. The CDR3, as DNA: TGTGCCGCTGGGAAAGGGGGCGGCAATCAGCCCCAGCATTTT. The entire variable domain, with the rest obtained from reference TRBV28 and TRBJ1-5, is as follows: DVKVTQSSRYLVKRTGEKVFLECVQDMDHENMFWYRQDPGLGLRLIYFSYDVKMKEKGDIPEGYSVSREKKERFSLILESASTNQTSMYLCAAGKGGGNQPQHFGDGTRLSIL.

The chain joins TRBV9 to TRBJ2-3; TRBD2 aligns across 7 bases. The CDR3 is 15 residues long. Germline CDR1 and CDR2: SGDLS and YYNGEE. Germline trimming cut 0 bases from V and 3 bases from J; bases unmatched to any gene: 4. The CDR3 reads CASSVVGGRTDTQYF. CDR3 nucleotide sequence: TGTGCCAGCAGCGTAGTTGGCGGGAGAACAGATACGCAGTATTTT.

This clone was detected a few times. This chain uses TRBV29-1 with TRBJ2-3; 14 bases align to TRBD2. CDR1 SQVTM and CDR2 ANQGSEA come from the germline V gene. The CDR3 is made up of 15 amino acids. Germline trimming cut 7 bases from V and 3 bases from J; bases unmatched to any gene: 6. CDR3 DNA: TGCAGCGGATCCGGACTAGCGGGAGGTACAGATACGCAGTATTTT. Translated, it gives CSGSGLAGGTDTQYF.

This clone was seen repeatedly, ten times or more. The genes are TRBV29-1 and TRBJ1-1, with TRBD1 identical over 11 bases. The CDR3 extends over 13 amino acids. The germline CDR1 and CDR2 sequences are SQVTM and ANQGSEA. The V and J ends lost 4 bases and 4 bases, in that order; junction bases with no gene match: 2. In nucleotides, the CDR3 is TGCAGCGTTGGGGACAGGGGGGTCACTGAAGCTTTCTTT. Translating it yields CSVGDRGVTEAFF.

CDR3 coding DNA: TGTGCCAGCAGCGCGGTCCCGAACACTGAAGCTTTCTTT. It codes for CASSAVPNTEAFF. The chain couples TRBV7-2 to TRBJ1-1, with D unclear. Germline CDR1 is SGHTA and CDR2 is FQGNSA. The CDR3 length is 13 residues. Between the trimmed V and J ends, which lost 5 bases and 1 base, there was a span of 8 bases. Supplemented by reference TRBV7-2 and TRBJ1-1, the full variable domain reads GAGVSQSPSNKVTEKGKDVELRCDPISGHTALYWYRQSLGQGLEFLIYFQGNSAPDKSGLPSDRFSAERTGGSVSTLTIQRTQQEDSAVYLCASSAVPNTEAFFGQGTRLTVV.

This clone was seen at least ten times. The V gene is TRBV5-1, the J gene TRBJ2-1; D is unresolved. Trimming stripped 4 bases from V and 6 bases from J, with 14 bases between. From germline, CDR1 is SGHRS and CDR2 YFSETQ. The CDR3 runs 14 residues. The CDR3 reads CASSPEPEFNEQFF. In DNA, the CDR3 is TGCGCCAGCAGCCCCGAGCCGGAGTTCAATGAGCAGTTCTTC.

The V gene is TRBV19, the J gene TRBJ1-1; D call uncertain. The CDR3 is 16 amino acids. V dropped 3 bases and J dropped 6 bases, with 20 bases sitting between them. Germline V gene sequence: CDR1 LNHDA, CDR2 SQIVND (reference sequence). CDR3 protein: CASSIYDLTIDSEAFF. CDR3 nucleotides: TGTGCCAGTAGTATCTACGACCTAACCATCGATTCTGAAGCTTTCTTT.

The chain joins TRBV7-3 to TRBJ2-2, with D perhaps TRBD1 (5 bases). Trimming cost V 4 bases and J 4 bases, with 19 bases left between them. This CDR3 has 17 amino acids. The germline V gene encodes CDR1 SGHTA and CDR2 FQGTGA. The CDR3 here is CASSYKGRSPLTGELFF. As DNA, the CDR3 is TGTGCCAGCAGCTATAAGGGGCGGTCACCGCTCACCGGGGAGCTGTTTTTT.

This sequence joins TRBV6-1 and TRBJ2-1, with D hard to call. CDR1 and CDR2 (germline): MNHNS, SASEGT. This CDR3 comprises 15 residues. Trimming removed 8 bases from V and 7 bases from J, with 21 bases in between. The CDR3 sequence is CASVLTVGYPNEQFF. As DNA, the CDR3 is TGTGCCAGCGTGCTTACCGTAGGGTATCCTAATGAGCAGTTCTTC.

J is TRBJ2-4 and V is TRBV19; 10 bases are a match to TRBD2. This CDR3 comprises 14 residues. After removal of 7 bases from V and 8 bases from J, the junction contained 8 bases not matched to a gene. Germline CDR1 is LNHDA and CDR2 is SQIVND (reference sequence). The CDR3 DNA reads as TGTGCCAGTACTTTAGCGGGAGGAGGAGACATTCAGTACTTC. Translating it yields CASTLAGGGDIQYF.

The rearrangement links TRBV5-4 to TRBJ1-5, with TRBD1 matching 7 bases. CDR1 is SGHNT and CDR2 is YYREEE in the germline V gene (reference sequence). This CDR3 spans 15 amino acids. V shed 4 bases, J shed 6 bases, and the junction held 10 bases outside the gene matches. CDR3 protein: CASSPGGGTGQPQHF. CDR3 bases: TGTGCCAGCAGCCCCGGAGGGGGCACGGGTCAGCCCCAGCATTTT.

The genes are TRBV11-2 and TRBJ2-7; the D gene could be TRBD1 or TRBD2 (5 bases each). CDR1 SGHAT and CDR2 FQNNGV come from the germline V gene. This CDR3 contains 12 residues. V was trimmed by 3 bases and J by 6 bases, leaving 9 bases between them. CDR3 residues: CASSLGTAEQYF. The CDR3 DNA reads TGTGCCAGCAGCTTGGGGACCGCCGAGCAGTACTTC.

This clone has only a few counts. CDR3 amino acids: CASSLVATGTTYNEQFF. The DNA of the CDR3 is TGTGCCAGCAGCTTAGTTGCGACGGGTACCACCTACAATGAGCAGTTCTTC. This sequence joins TRBV7-3 and TRBJ2-1, with D unresolved. The CDR3 totals 17 residues. Germline CDR1 SGHTA, CDR2 FQGTGA. V shed 2 bases and J shed 2 bases, with 16 bases lying between them.

This clone was found a few times. The chain uses TRBV27 and TRBJ2-1; 8 positions agree with TRBD1. Per the germline V gene, CDR1 is MNHEY and CDR2 is SMNVEV (reference sequence). V lost 3 bases, J lost 2 bases, and 3 bases stayed unmatched. The CDR3 totals 15 residues. CDR3 protein: CASSFDRGPYNEQFF. The CDR3 DNA is TGTGCCAGCAGTTTCGACAGGGGCCCCTACAATGAGCAGTTCTTC.

This clone was recorded a few times. The V gene is TRBV27, the J gene TRBJ1-4; 10 bases are a match to TRBD1. The CDR3 spans 14 residues. CDR1 is MNHEY, CDR2 SMNVEV, per germline (reference sequence). J lost 7 bases, V lost 6 bases, and 5 bases had no gene match. The CDR3 nucleotides are TGTGCCAGCAGGACCGGGACAGGGGTTGAAAAACTGTTTTTT. Translating it yields CASRTGTGVEKLFF.

This clone was found a few times. This chain uses TRBV20-1 with TRBJ2-1; no clear D. Trimming took off 8 bases at V and 3 bases at J, with 8 bases between the two ends. This CDR3 has 11 amino acids. Germline lookup yields CDR1 DFQATT and CDR2 SNEGSKA (reference sequence). The CDR3 is CSRNGYNEQFF. The CDR3 nucleotides are TGCAGTCGGAACGGCTACAATGAGCAGTTCTTC.

The chain recombines TRBV20-1 with TRBJ1-2; D may be TRBD1 (6 bases). Germline lookup yields CDR1 DFQATT and CDR2 SNEGSKA (reference sequence). This CDR3 spans 11 amino acids. With 3 bases removed from V and 8 bases from J, the gap between germline ends came to 10 bases. The chain's CDR3 is CSASTGSGYTF. CDR3 bases: TGCAGTGCTAGCACAGGGTCGGGCTACACCTTC.

This chain links TRBV18 with TRBJ2-1, with D maybe TRBD2 (5 bases). V was clipped by 2 bases and J by 5 bases, with 10 bases between them. Germline-derived CDR1 and CDR2 are KGHSH and LQKENI. This CDR3 region has 14 residues. This CDR3 is CASSPRRADNEQFF. CDR3 bases: TGTGCCAGCTCACCAAGGCGGGCCGACAATGAGCAGTTCTTC.